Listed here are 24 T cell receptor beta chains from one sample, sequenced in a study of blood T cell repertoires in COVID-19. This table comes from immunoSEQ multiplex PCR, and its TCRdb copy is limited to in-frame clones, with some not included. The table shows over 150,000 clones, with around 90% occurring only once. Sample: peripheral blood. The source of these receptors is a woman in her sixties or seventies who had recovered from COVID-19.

CDR3: CASSQDLWGGAGSGNTIYF. CDR3 coding DNA: TGTGCCAGCAGCCAAGACCTATGGGGGGGCGCAGGCTCTGGAAACACCATATATTTT. The gene calls are TRBV3-1 (or the pseudogene TRBV3-2) and TRBJ1-3; D is possibly TRBD1 (6 bases). Germline CDR1 LGHDT, CDR2 YNNKEL (reference sequence). Trimming pared 0 bases from V and 0 bases from J, leaving 18 bases between. CDR3 size: 19 residues.

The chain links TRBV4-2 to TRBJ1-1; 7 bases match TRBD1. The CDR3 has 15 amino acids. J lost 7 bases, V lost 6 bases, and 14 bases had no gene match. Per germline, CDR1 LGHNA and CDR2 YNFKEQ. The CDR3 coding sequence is TGTGCCAGCAGTCATCGTGACACAGGGGCGATTGAAGCTTTCTTT. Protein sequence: CASSHRDTGAIEAFF.

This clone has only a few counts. The CDR3 DNA sequence: TGTGCCAGCAGCCACCTAGCGGGGGGCCCTTACAATGAGCAGTTCTTC. It encodes CASSHLAGGPYNEQFF. This sequence joins TRBV3-1 (or the pseudogene TRBV3-2) and TRBJ2-1; the match to TRBD2 covers 11 bases. This CDR3 spans 16 amino acids. The trim removed 3 bases at V and 4 bases at J, leaving 5 bases unmatched. Germline CDR1 reads LGHDT; CDR2 reads YNNKEL (reference sequence).

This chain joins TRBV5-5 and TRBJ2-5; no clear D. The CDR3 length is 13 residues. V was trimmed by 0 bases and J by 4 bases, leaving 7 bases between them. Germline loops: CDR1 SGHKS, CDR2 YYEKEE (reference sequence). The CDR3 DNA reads TGTGCCAGCAGCTTGGTGCCGGGAGAGACCCAGTACTTC. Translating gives CASSLVPGETQYF.

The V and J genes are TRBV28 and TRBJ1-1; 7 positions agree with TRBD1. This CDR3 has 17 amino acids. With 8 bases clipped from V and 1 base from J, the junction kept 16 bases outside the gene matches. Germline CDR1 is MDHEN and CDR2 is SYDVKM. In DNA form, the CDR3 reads TGTGCCAGCCGCAGTTTTGGACAGGTCGGCCCGAACACTGAAGCTTTCTTT. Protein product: CASRSFGQVGPNTEAFF. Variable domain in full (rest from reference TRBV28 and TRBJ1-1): DVKVTQSSRYLVKRTGEKVFLECVQDMDHENMFWYRQDPGLGLRLIYFSYDVKMKEKGDIPEGYSVSREKKERFSLILESASTNQTSMYLCASRSFGQVGPNTEAFFGQGTRLTVV.

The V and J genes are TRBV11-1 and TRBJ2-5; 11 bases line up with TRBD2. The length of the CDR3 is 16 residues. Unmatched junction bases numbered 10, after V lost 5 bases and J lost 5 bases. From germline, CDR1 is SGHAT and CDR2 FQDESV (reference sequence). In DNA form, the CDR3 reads TGTGCCAGCAGCCCGCTTCTCACTAGCGGGGGTGAGACCCAGTACTTC. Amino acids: CASSPLLTSGGETQYF.

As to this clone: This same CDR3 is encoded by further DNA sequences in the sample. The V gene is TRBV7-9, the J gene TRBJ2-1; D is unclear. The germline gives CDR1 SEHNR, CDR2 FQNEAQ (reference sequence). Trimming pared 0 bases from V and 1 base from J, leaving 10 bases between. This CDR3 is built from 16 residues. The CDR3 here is CASSLALAGSYNEQFF. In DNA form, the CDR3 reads TGTGCCAGCAGCTTAGCGCTGGCAGGATCCTACAATGAGCAGTTCTTC.

CDR3 DNA: TGTGCCAGCAGCAGACAGGGGGCTAGCGAGCAGTACTTC. Its protein is CASSRQGASEQYF. The chain employs TRBV6-5 and TRBJ2-7; 10 bases match TRBD1. Per germline, CDR1 MNHEY and CDR2 SVGAGI. The ends lost 6 bases at V and 6 bases at J; junction bases unmatched: 5. This CDR3 contains 13 residues.

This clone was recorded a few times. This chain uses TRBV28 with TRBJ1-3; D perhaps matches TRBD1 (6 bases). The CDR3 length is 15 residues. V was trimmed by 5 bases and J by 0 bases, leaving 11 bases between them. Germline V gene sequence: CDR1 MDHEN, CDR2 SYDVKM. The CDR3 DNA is TGTGCCAGCAGTGAGACAGGCGGCTCTGGAAACACCATATATTTT. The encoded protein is CASSETGGSGNTIYF. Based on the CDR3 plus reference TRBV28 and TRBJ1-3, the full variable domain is DVKVTQSSRYLVKRTGEKVFLECVQDMDHENMFWYRQDPGLGLRLIYFSYDVKMKEKGDIPEGYSVSREKKERFSLILESASTNQTSMYLCASSETGGSGNTIYFGEGSWLTVV.

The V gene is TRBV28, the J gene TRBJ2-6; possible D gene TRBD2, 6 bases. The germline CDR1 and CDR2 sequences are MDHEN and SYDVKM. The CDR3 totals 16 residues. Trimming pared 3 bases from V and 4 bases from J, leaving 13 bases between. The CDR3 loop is CASSFGPGGGANVLTF. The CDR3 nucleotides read TGTGCCAGCAGTTTTGGTCCCGGGGGAGGGGCCAACGTCCTGACTTTC.

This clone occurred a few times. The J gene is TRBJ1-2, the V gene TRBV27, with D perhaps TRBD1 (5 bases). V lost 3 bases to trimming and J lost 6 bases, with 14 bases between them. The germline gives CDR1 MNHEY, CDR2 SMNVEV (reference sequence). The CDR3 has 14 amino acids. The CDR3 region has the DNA TGTGCCAGCAGTTTCAGGGCAGGGTACAATGGCTACACCTTC. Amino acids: CASSFRAGYNGYTF.

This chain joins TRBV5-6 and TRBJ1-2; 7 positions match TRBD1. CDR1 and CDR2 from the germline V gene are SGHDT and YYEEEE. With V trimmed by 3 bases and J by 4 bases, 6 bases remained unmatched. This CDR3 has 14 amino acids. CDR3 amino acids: CASSSNRGGYGYTF. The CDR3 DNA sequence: TGTGCCAGCAGCTCAAACAGGGGCGGCTATGGCTACACCTTC.

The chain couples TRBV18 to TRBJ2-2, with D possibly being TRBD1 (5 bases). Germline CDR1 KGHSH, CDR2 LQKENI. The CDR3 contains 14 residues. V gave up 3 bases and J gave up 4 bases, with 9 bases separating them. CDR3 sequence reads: CASSPKQVTGELFF. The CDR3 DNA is TGTGCCAGCTCACCTAAACAGGTCACCGGGGAGCTGTTTTTT.

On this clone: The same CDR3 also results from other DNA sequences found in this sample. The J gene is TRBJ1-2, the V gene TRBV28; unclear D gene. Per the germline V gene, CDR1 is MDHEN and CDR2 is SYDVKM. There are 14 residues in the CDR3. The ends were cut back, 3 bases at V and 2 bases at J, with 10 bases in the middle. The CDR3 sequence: CASSFTRTNYGYTF. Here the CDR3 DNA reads TGTGCCAGCAGTTTTACACGAACAAACTATGGCTACACCTTC.

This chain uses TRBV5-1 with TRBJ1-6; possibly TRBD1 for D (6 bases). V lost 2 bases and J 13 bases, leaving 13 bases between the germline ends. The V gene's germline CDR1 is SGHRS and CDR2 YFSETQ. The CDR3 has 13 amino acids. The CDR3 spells CASSLAGHLPLHF. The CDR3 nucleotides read TGCGCCAGCAGCTTAGCGGGACATTTGCCCCTCCACTTT.

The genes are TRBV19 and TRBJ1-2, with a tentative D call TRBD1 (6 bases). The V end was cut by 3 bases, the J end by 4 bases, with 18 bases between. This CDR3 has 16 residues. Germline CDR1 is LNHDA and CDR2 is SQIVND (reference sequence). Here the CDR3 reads CASSILDSRHLYGYTF. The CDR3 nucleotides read TGTGCCAGTAGTATCCTGGACAGCCGTCACCTCTATGGCTACACCTTC.

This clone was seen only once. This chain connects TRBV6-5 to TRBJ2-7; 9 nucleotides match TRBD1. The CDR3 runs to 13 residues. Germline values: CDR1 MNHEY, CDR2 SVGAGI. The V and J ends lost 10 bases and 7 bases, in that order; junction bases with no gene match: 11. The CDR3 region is CATLQGAPREQYF. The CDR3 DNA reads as TGTGCCACCTTACAGGGGGCACCTCGGGAGCAGTACTTC.

The CDR3 sequence: CASSPTPLEQYF. The DNA of the CDR3 is TGTGCCAGCAGTCCTACCCCCCTCGAGCAGTACTTC. The chain employs TRBV6-5 and TRBJ2-7; no clear D gene. The V gene lost 5 bases and the J gene lost 6 bases, with 11 bases spanning the gap. The CDR3 loop spans 12 amino acids. Germline V gives CDR1 MNHEY, CDR2 SVGAGI.

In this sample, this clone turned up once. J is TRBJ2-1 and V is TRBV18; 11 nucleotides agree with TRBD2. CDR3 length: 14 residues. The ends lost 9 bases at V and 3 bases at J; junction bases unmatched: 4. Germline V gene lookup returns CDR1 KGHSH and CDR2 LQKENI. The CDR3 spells CASTLAGGYNEQFF. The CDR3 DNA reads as TGTGCCAGTACTCTAGCGGGGGGCTACAATGAGCAGTTCTTC.

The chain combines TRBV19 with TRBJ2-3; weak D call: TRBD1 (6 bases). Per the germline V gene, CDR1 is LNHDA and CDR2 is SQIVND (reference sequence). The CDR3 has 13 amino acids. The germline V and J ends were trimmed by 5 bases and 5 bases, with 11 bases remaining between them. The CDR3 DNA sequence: TGTGCCAGTAGTCTTCGACAGGTAGATACGCAGTATTTT. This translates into CASSLRQVDTQYF. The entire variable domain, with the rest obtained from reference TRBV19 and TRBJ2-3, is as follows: DGGITQSPKYLFRKEGQNVTLSCEQNLNHDAMYWYRQDPGQGLRLIYYSQIVNDFQKGDIAEGYSVSREKKESFPLTVTSAQKNPTAFYLCASSLRQVDTQYFGPGTRLTVL.

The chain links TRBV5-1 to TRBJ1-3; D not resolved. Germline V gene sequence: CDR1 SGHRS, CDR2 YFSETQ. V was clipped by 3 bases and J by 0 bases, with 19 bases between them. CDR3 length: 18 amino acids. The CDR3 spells CASSSSPQRESSGNTIYF. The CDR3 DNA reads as TGCGCCAGCAGCTCCTCCCCCCAACGAGAGAGCTCTGGAAACACCATATATTTT.

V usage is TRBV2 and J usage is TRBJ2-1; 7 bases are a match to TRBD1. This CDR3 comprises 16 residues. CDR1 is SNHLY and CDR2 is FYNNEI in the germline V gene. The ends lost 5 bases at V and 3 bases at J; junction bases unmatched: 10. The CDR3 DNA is TGTGCCAGCAGTCCCTTGACAGGGCGTTACTACAATGAGCAGTTCTTC. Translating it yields CASSPLTGRYYNEQFF.

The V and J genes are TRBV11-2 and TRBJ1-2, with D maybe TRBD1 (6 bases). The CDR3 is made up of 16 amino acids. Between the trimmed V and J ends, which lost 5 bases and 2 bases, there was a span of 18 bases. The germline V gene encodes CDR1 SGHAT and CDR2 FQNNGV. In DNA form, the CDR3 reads TGTGCCAGCAGCCCCTTGGGGGGGCGCATCAACTATGGCTACACCTTC. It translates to CASSPLGGRINYGYTF.

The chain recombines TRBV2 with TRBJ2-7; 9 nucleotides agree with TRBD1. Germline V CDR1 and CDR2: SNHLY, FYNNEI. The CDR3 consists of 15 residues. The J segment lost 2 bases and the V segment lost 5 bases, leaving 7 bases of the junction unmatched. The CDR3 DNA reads TGTGCCAGCAGTCAGGGGACAGGGATAACCTACGAGCAGTACTTC. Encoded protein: CASSQGTGITYEQYF.